Below, one T cell receptor (beta chain) is given with its context. The record originates from a study of blood T cell repertoires in COVID-19. Germline trimming cut 1 base from V and 2 bases from J; bases unmatched to any gene: 2. The CDR3 loop spans 14 amino acids. Germline V CDR1 and CDR2: SGHTA, FQGTGA. In the authors' methods: Researchers report that nucleated cell counts were estimated from reference gene primer amplification. Produced via immunoSEQ multiplex PCR; TCRdb's table is partial and in-frame only. The DNA was the basis for D and trimming; V, J and clone size are from that table. The sample records fewer than 350,000 clones, approximately 90% being singletons.

The V gene is TRBV7-3, the J gene TRBJ2-7, with 7 bases identical to TRBD1. The sequence derives from a woman between 40 and 55 years old who had recovered from COVID-19. Sequences were obtained from PBMCs or T cells enriched from blood (not recorded which). The CDR3 is CASSLNQGAYEQYF. Written as DNA, the CDR3 is TGTGCCAGCAGCTTAAACCAGGGGGCCTACGAGCAGTACTTC.